This T cell receptor beta chain was identified in a study of blood T cell repertoires in COVID-19. Study at large: Donors in the United States, Italy and Spain gave samples during acute or convalescent COVID-19. Sample material is recorded as cDNA or gDNA derived from T cells, B-cell-depleted T cells, or PBMCs.

V was shortened by 2 bases and J by 2 bases, with 6 bases between the two germline ends. The CDR3 is 13 residues long. Germline CDR1 is SGHVS and CDR2 is FQNEAQ. In the authors' methods: Amplifying reference gene primers gave estimates of nucleated cell counts. Assay: immunoSEQ multiplex PCR; the TCRdb copy retains only in-frame clones and omits some. V, J and clone size derive from that table, while D and trimming were established from the DNA sequence. The data hold roughly 160,000 clones, with roughly four fifths observed a single time. The TCR comes from a woman older than 75 with acute or convalescent COVID-19. The source material was peripheral blood. The genes are TRBV7-8 and TRBJ1-2, with no clear D. The CDR3 DNA reads as TGTGCCAGCAGCTTATCCGAGAACTATGGCTACACCTTC. Protein sequence: CASSLSENYGYTF.